Described below is a single T cell receptor beta chain sequence and its context. Its antigen target is currently unknown. No quality values exist for individual bases; no much larger clone is one base distant. The goal of deep resolution MiSeq sequencing was a depth between 1 in 1 million and 1 in 200,000 T cells, and coverage averaged 10x per clonotype. TCR beta libraries were generated with the immunoSEQ hsTCRB Kit. The paper's data handling went like this. ImmunoSEQ Data Assistant and ImmunoSEQ Analyzer were used for data analysis, and V, D and J genes were assigned according to IMGT definitions. Clonality, which ranges from 0 to 1, was calculated as one minus the normalized Shannon entropy of productive rearrangement frequencies. Only overrepresented clonotypes making up at least 0.05% of the repertoire of each patient were included in the public clonotype analysis. Repertoires from some 13 age-matched healthy donors in immuneACCESS were used as clonality controls. TCRdb's version of the immuneACCESS table is confined to in-frame rearrangements and falls short of the full clone set. An unresolved V gene accounts for under half of the shortfall where checked; the remainder is of unknown origin. That table gives V, J and clone size, and the DNA gave D and trimming. The table for this sample lists 20,000 to 25,000 clones; approximately 68% of them were counted only once. Clones ranked in the top ten supply around 30% of the sample.

The data stem from a study of cytotoxic CD8 clonotypes in ibrutinib-treated CLL listed by TCRdb under 2021. Regarding the study in general: The cohort included around 16 treatment-naive and 11 relapsed/refractory patients; about 18 were IGHV unmutated. Cryopreserved peripheral blood mononuclear cells were collected at three points: before therapy, at response, and at either sustained remission or disease progression. Patients were still on ibrutinib when every remission and progressive disease sample was collected. Responses were partial in around 25 patients and complete in 2; after median approximately 66 months follow-up, some 15 stayed in remission and about twelve progressed. Response samples were obtained after a median of about 13 months of treatment, with a range of about 6 to 36 months. Of the roughly 81 people in the trial, around 25 had longitudinal samples available. Samples averaged 255,043 productive templates and 94,082 productive rearrangements.

Taken with the paper, the label for time point translates to: roughly 2 years on ibrutinib. For TCR beta library preparation, roughly 2.2 micrograms of genomic DNA were isolated from cryopreserved PBMCs. Longitudinal blood samples from CLL patients receiving ibrutinib monotherapy were subjected to high-throughput TCR beta sequencing. The patients took part in an open-label, single-center phase 2 trial of ibrutinib monotherapy. Paper-wide results and their limitations: Public clonotypes were rare and either shrank or stayed stable during treatment, and the rise in clonality at ibrutinib response reflected expansion of private clonotypes. At baseline, clonality was higher than in age-matched healthy donors and showed a strong correlation with circulating CD8+ T-cell counts. An increase in clonality was observed at ibrutinib response, with clonality remaining stable during sustained remission and falling back toward baseline at progression. Sampling times were not matched between sustained-remission and progressing patients, and lymph node repertoires were not studied.

The trim is 3 bases for V and 7 bases for J, with a gap of 10 bases between the germline ends. Including the terminal cysteine and phenylalanine, the CDR3 comprises 13 residues. Kept here is only the CDR3 DNA, which spans 39 bases and is read in frame from base 1. Reading the germline V gene (reference sequence) gives CDR1 LNHDA and CDR2 SQIVND. The sequence came from a human donor with chronic lymphocytic leukemia. Here the chain combines TRBV19 and TRBJ1-5; the D gene assignment is ambiguous. Source: PBMCs, taken after 24 months of ibrutinib treatment. DNA sequence: TGTGCCAGTAGTATTACAGAAACCCAGCCCCAGCATTTT. This encodes CASSITETQPQHF.